These 15 T cell receptor beta chains share one sample of origin, sequenced in a study of CD8 T cells in Susac syndrome. RNA totalling about 0.45 to 1 ug underwent reverse transcription with random hexamers. TCRdb analysed the immunoSEQ multiplex PCR reads with MiXCR anew, one entry per CDR3 protein. The profile shows 400,000 to 550,000 distinct CDR3 sequences, 75% to 90% of them singletons. Sequenced material: CD8+ T cells from PBMCs. These receptor sequences come from a human donor with multiple sclerosis.

The chain recombines TRBV6-2 or TRBV6-3 with TRBJ2-1; the match to TRBD1 covers 7 bases. With V trimmed by 2 bases and J by 4 bases, 8 bases remained unmatched. The CDR3 length is 16 residues. In germline, CDR1 is MNHEY, CDR2 SVGEGT. CDR3 amino acids: CASSYRLQGNYNEQFF. The CDR3 coding sequence is TGTGCCAGCAGTTACAGGCTACAGGGGAATTACAATGAGCAGTTCTTC.

V usage is TRBV5-8 and J usage is TRBJ1-2, with D possibly being TRBD1 (5 bases). There are 16 residues in the CDR3. Germline loops: CDR1 SGHTS, CDR2 YDEGEE. Trimming took 4 bases from V and 0 from J, leaving 16 bases between them. CDR3 residues: CASSTRPTETNYGYTF. The CDR3 coding sequence is TGTGCCAGCAGCACCCGACCGACAGAAACTAACTATGGCTACACCTTC.

The chain recombines TRBV29-1 with TRBJ2-7, with 7 bases identical to TRBD2. CDR1 and CDR2 (germline): SQVTM, ANQGSEA. The CDR3 is made up of 13 amino acids. V lost 7 bases to trimming and J lost 6 bases; unmatched junction nucleotides: 12. CDR3 residues: CSGVAGEYSEQYF. As DNA, the CDR3 is TGCAGCGGGGTGGCGGGAGAATACTCCGAGCAGTACTTC.

The chain carries TRBV6-1 and TRBJ2-3; 7 nucleotides align to TRBD1. The CDR3 runs 15 residues. With V trimmed by 5 bases and J by 1 base, 6 bases remained unmatched. Germline CDR1 is MNHNS and CDR2 is SASEGT. CDR3 sequence (DNA): TGTGCCAGCAGTCTGGACAGGCCGGGCACAGATACGCAGTATTTT. Amino acids: CASSLDRPGTDTQYF.

The J gene is TRBJ2-7, the V gene TRBV2, with 7 nucleotides matching TRBD2. The CDR3 runs 15 residues. Losses at the gene ends were 9 bases for V and 2 bases for J; bases not matched to a gene: 13. Looked up from germline, CDR1 is SNHLY and CDR2 is FYNNEI. The DNA for the CDR3 is TGTGCCAGGGGCGGTACGGGAGGAGGAGCCTACGAGCAGTACTTC. As protein: CARGGTGGGAYEQYF.

In regard to this clonotype: A junction boundary mismatches the germline segment, possibly from a read error. The CDR3 coding sequence is TGCGCCAGCAGCCAAGACCTCGAAGAGACCCAGTACTTC. Translating it yields CASSQDLEETQYF. This chain uses TRBV3-1 with TRBJ2-5; D is unclear. The germline gives CDR1 LGHDT, CDR2 YNNKEL (reference sequence). This CDR3 region has 13 residues.

The sample holds one count of this clonotype. The chain is built from TRBV12-3 or TRBV12-4 and TRBJ1-3; the D gene is possibly TRBD1 (5 bases). The CDR3 sequence is 12 residues long. The germline V and J ends were trimmed by 4 bases and 8 bases, with 9 bases remaining between them. The CDR3 protein is CASSYQGDTIYF. The CDR3 nucleotides read TGTGCCAGCAGTTACCAGGGAGACACCATATATTTT.

This clonotype was observed once. The V gene is TRBV29-1, the J gene TRBJ2-5, with D unresolved. Germline CDR1 reads SQVTM; CDR2 reads ANQGSEA. The CDR3 consists of 13 residues. V gave up 4 bases and J gave up 2 bases, with 11 bases separating them. The chain's CDR3 is CSVGQILQETQYF. The DNA for the CDR3 is TGCAGCGTTGGGCAGATACTTCAAGAGACCCAGTACTTC.

The chain couples TRBV19 to TRBJ2-3; 8 bases are shared with TRBD2. The V segment lost 9 bases and the J segment 3 bases; nucleotides outside the gene matches: 8. This CDR3 spans 14 amino acids. The germline gives CDR1 LNHDA, CDR2 SQIVND (reference sequence). The CDR3 spells CASRSGGPTDTQYF. The CDR3 nucleotides read TGTGCCAGCCGCTCGGGGGGGCCGACAGATACGCAGTATTTT.

The rearrangement joins TRBV19 to TRBJ2-7; D uncertain. The length of the CDR3 is 13 residues. Looked up from germline, CDR1 is LNHDA and CDR2 is SQIVND (reference sequence). The germline V and J ends were trimmed by 5 bases and 7 bases, with 15 bases remaining between them. CDR3 bases: TGTGCCAGTAGTCCGACAAGTGGGGATGAGCAGTACTTC. Encoded protein: CASSPTSGDEQYF.

The rearrangement joins TRBV24-1 to TRBJ1-1; the match to TRBD1 covers 8 bases. The CDR3 is made up of 15 amino acids. The V gene's germline CDR1 is KGHDR and CDR2 SFDVKD. The trim removed 3 bases at V and 10 bases at J, leaving 12 bases unmatched. CDR3 in DNA: TGTGCCACCAGTGATACCAGGGGGCGAGCAGGGGGAGCTTTCTTT. Amino acids: CATSDTRGRAGGAFF.

V and J are TRBV2 and TRBJ2-1; the match to TRBD2 covers 8 bases. V lost 7 bases to trimming and J lost 7 bases; unmatched junction nucleotides: 0. The CDR3 sequence is 11 residues long. CDR1 and CDR2 (germline): SNHLY, FYNNEI. Here the CDR3 reads CASTGGNEQFF. The CDR3 nucleotides are TGTGCCAGCACGGGGGGGAATGAGCAGTTCTTC.

This clonotype appeared a single time. The V and J genes are TRBV4-1 and TRBJ2-1; tentatively, D is TRBD1 (5 bases). Trimming cost V 0 bases and J 9 bases, with 6 bases left between them. Germline assignment: CDR1 MGHRA and CDR2 YSYEKL. The CDR3 extends over 12 amino acids. Written as DNA, the CDR3 is TGCGCCAGCAGCCAAGAGCAGGGTGAGCAGTTCTTC. Protein product: CASSQEQGEQFF.

The chain uses TRBV7-6 and TRBJ2-5; D gene ambiguous. V was trimmed by 6 bases and J by 7 bases, leaving 24 bases between them. The germline gives CDR1 SGHVS, CDR2 FNYEAQ. The CDR3 contains 16 residues. In DNA, the CDR3 is TGTGCCAGCAGAGAAGGGCAGAGCCAGCCCTTTGGGACCCAGTACTTC. It is translated as CASREGQSQPFGTQYF. The full variable domain, in which reference TRBV7-6 and TRBJ2-5 provide the parts outside the CDR3, is GAGVSQSPRYKVTKRGQDVALRCDPISGHVSLYWYRQALGQGPEFLTYFNYEAQQDKSGLPNDRFSAERPEGSISTLTIQRTEQRDSAMYRCASREGQSQPFGTQYFGPGTRLLVL.

This clonotype was found a few times. V and J are TRBV6-1 and TRBJ2-5; tentative D call: TRBD1 (6 bases). V dropped 6 bases and J dropped 5 bases, with 13 bases sitting between them. Germline lookup yields CDR1 MNHNS and CDR2 SASEGT. CDR3 length: 13 amino acids. CDR3 region: CASRPRGRETQYF. For the CDR3, the DNA is TGTGCCAGCAGGCCCAGGGGCCGGGAGACCCAGTACTTC.